Each of the 6 T cell receptor beta chains below was sequenced from the same sample in a study of technical replicates of blood from several donors. Method: immunoSEQ multiplex PCR; TCRdb's copy keeps in-frame clones and lacks some. The sample lists around 65,000 clones; 88% were seen once. The sequencing sample was made of PBMCs. Receptors were obtained from a human donor in good health. Some clones in this sample may be carry-over from other donors' samples.

This clone occurred a few times. This chain connects TRBV7-2 to TRBJ1-2; a weak D match, TRBD1 (5 bases). The CDR3 runs 12 residues. Germline CDR1 and CDR2: SGHTA and FQGNSA. Trimming took off 3 bases at V and 4 bases at J, with 6 bases between the two ends. The CDR3 nucleotides are TGTGCCAGCAGCTTTGACAGCTATGGCTACACCTTC. It translates to CASSFDSYGYTF.

The chain links TRBV4-2 to TRBJ2-6; 7 bases are a match to TRBD1. V lost 0 bases, J lost 4 bases, and 9 bases stayed unmatched. Germline V lookup: CDR1 LGHNA, CDR2 YNFKEQ. The CDR3 totals 18 residues. The CDR3 loop is CASSQDSEGAQGANVLTF. In DNA form, the CDR3 reads TGTGCCAGCAGCCAAGATAGCGAGGGGGCGCAAGGGGCCAACGTCCTGACTTTC.

This clone has only a few counts. The rearrangement joins TRBV27 to TRBJ2-1; TRBD2 matches at 9 bases. Germline V gives CDR1 MNHEY, CDR2 SMNVEV (reference sequence). CDR3 length: 20 residues. V lost 5 bases and J lost 0; bases outside the gene matches: 17. As DNA, the CDR3 is TGTGCCAGCAGTCCCTCCGAGACGAGCGGGGGGTCGAGCTCCTACAATGAGCAGTTCTTC. It translates to CASSPSETSGGSSSYNEQFF.

The J gene is TRBJ2-7, the V gene TRBV5-6; 8 nucleotides agree with TRBD1. The V gene end was trimmed by 3 bases and the J gene end by 7 bases; junction bases not matched to a gene: 9. The CDR3 sequence is 14 residues long. Germline CDR1 reads SGHDT; CDR2 reads YYEEEE. The CDR3: CASSSDRGRWEQYF. The CDR3 bases are TGTGCCAGCAGCTCCGACAGGGGAAGATGGGAGCAGTACTTC.

The chain uses TRBV6-4 and TRBJ2-3; weak D call: TRBD1 (5 bases). Trimming left V 3 bases short and J 2 bases short, with 9 bases between. Germline V gene lookup returns CDR1 MRHNA and CDR2 SNTAGT. This CDR3 has 14 amino acids. CDR3 loop: CASSDKGSTDTQYF. The CDR3 DNA follows: TGTGCCAGCAGTGATAAGGGGTCCACAGATACGCAGTATTTT.

The CDR3 is CASSWDRSYGYTF. CDR3 sequence (DNA): TGTGCCAGCAGTTGGGACAGAAGCTATGGCTACACCTTC. The chain uses TRBV6-5 and TRBJ1-2; TRBD1 matches at 7 bases. Germline CDR1 is MNHEY and CDR2 is SVGAGI. The CDR3 consists of 13 residues. V dropped 4 bases and J dropped 4; count of bases not matched to a gene: 3.